Below, 31 T cell receptor beta chains from the same sample are listed, as sequenced in a study of shared clonotypes between healthy human individuals. Generated by immunoSEQ multiplex PCR, the TCRdb table keeps only in-frame clones and is missing some. The sample yields 550,000 to 850,000 clones, 74% seen once. Source material: memory CD4+ T cells sorted from blood. This sample's subset: CD45RA-negative fraction. All receptors derive from a young woman in good health.

This clone was counted only a few times. This chain uses TRBV10-2 with TRBJ2-7, with D possibly matching TRBD1 (5 bases). From germline, CDR1 is WSHSY and CDR2 SAAADI. The CDR3 runs 14 residues. V lost 1 base and J 11 bases, leaving 18 bases between the germline ends. This CDR3 is CASSELSRGGKEYF. The CDR3 DNA sequence: TGCGCCAGCAGTGAGTTGTCTAGGGGTGGGAAGGAGTACTTC.

In this sample, this clone turned up a few times. The rearrangement uses TRBV5-4 and TRBJ2-2, with 7 bases identical to TRBD1. CDR3 size: 14 residues. The germline V gene has CDR1 SGHNT and CDR2 YYREEE (reference sequence). Trimming removed 5 bases from V and 4 bases from J; junction bases left unmatched: 5. CDR3 amino acids: CASSYYRGTGELFF. The CDR3 DNA sequence: TGTGCCAGCAGTTACTACAGGGGCACCGGGGAGCTGTTTTTT.

At least ten counts were recorded for this clone. This chain joins TRBV14 and TRBJ2-3, with 14 bases fitting TRBD2. The length of the CDR3 is 16 residues. V dropped 4 bases and J dropped 5; count of bases not matched to a gene: 5. CDR1 is SGHDN and CDR2 is FVKESK in the germline V gene. CDR3 sequence reads: CASSRGLAGVRDTQYF. For the CDR3, the DNA is TGTGCCAGCAGCCGGGGACTAGCGGGAGTGAGAGATACGCAGTATTTT.

The DNA for the CDR3 is TGTGCCAGCAGGGTTACGACAGGGAAAAGCGGCGATGAGCAGTTCTTC. This gives the protein CASRVTTGKSGDEQFF. The chain joins TRBV7-9 to TRBJ2-1; 7 bases align to TRBD1. CDR1 is SEHNR, CDR2 FQNEAQ, per germline (reference sequence). The V segment lost 6 bases and the J segment 8 bases; nucleotides outside the gene matches: 16. The CDR3 extends over 16 amino acids. The whole variable domain, filled in from reference TRBV7-9 and TRBJ2-1, reads DTGVSQNPRHKITKRGQNVTFRCDPISEHNRLYWYRQTLGQGPEFLTYFQNEAQLEKSRLLSDRFSAERPKGSFSTLEIQRTEQGDSAMYLCASRVTTGKSGDEQFFGPGTRLTVL.

For this clone: This CDR3 is also generated by other DNA sequences in the sample. The rearrangement joins TRBV5-1 to TRBJ2-1; TRBD2 aligns across 7 bases. CDR1 SGHRS and CDR2 YFSETQ come from the germline V gene. The CDR3 spans 15 residues. V shed 2 bases and J 2 bases; nucleotides not matched to a gene: 4. Here the CDR3 reads CASSFSGPTYNEQFF. CDR3 nucleotide sequence: TGCGCCAGCAGCTTTAGCGGGCCCACCTACAATGAGCAGTTCTTC.

The CDR3 sequence is CASSLAGSPYGYTF. CDR3 DNA sequence: TGTGCCAGCAGTTTGGCAGGGAGCCCCTATGGCTACACCTTC. The chain employs TRBV28 and TRBJ1-2; D perhaps matches TRBD1 (5 bases). Germline CDR1 MDHEN, CDR2 SYDVKM. The CDR3 has 14 amino acids. Trimming pared 3 bases from V and 4 bases from J, leaving 12 bases between.

This chain connects TRBV5-1 to TRBJ2-3; tentative D call: TRBD1 (5 bases). Germline CDR1 is SGHRS and CDR2 is YFSETQ. Trimming took off 2 bases at V and 6 bases at J, with 16 bases between the two ends. The CDR3 sequence is 15 residues long. The CDR3 region has the DNA TGCGCCAGCAGCTTAGGGATCCAGGGTCTGGATACGCAGTATTTT. This sequence encodes CASSLGIQGLDTQYF.

In its sample, this clone was seen once. The rearrangement uses TRBV7-9 and TRBJ1-1, with D tentatively TRBD1 (5 bases). Germline-derived CDR1 and CDR2 are SEHNR and FQNEAQ (reference sequence). The CDR3 runs 14 residues. V was trimmed by 4 bases and J by 6 bases, leaving 15 bases between them. CDR3 bases: TGTGCCAGCAGCTCCACTGTCCAGGGTTCTGAAGCTTTCTTT. Translated, it gives CASSSTVQGSEAFF.

This chain connects TRBV6-4 to TRBJ2-3, with unresolved D. CDR3 length: 14 residues. Looked up from germline, CDR1 is MRHNA and CDR2 is SNTAGT. Written as DNA, the CDR3 is TGTGCTAGGGCTCGGCAGGTCGCCACAGATACGCAGTATTTT. It yields the protein CARARQVATDTQYF.

V and J are TRBV28 and TRBJ2-3, with D unclear. The CDR3 is 13 residues long. Trimming cost V 6 bases and J 8 bases, with 15 bases left between them. Germline assignment: CDR1 MDHEN and CDR2 SYDVKM. CDR3 nucleotides: TGTGCCAGCAGACCACACGGCGACGTTACGCAGTATTTT. Its translation: CASRPHGDVTQYF.

A single count supports this clone. The sample contains more than one DNA sequence encoding this CDR3. This chain links TRBV2 with TRBJ1-1, with a possible D match to TRBD1 (5 bases). V dropped 7 bases and J dropped 1 base, with 10 bases sitting between them. The CDR3 loop spans 13 amino acids. CDR1 SNHLY and CDR2 FYNNEI come from the germline V gene. CDR3 in DNA: TGTGCCAGCACTCGAACAGGGAACACTGAAGCTTTCTTT. Translation: CASTRTGNTEAFF.

The V gene is TRBV29-1, the J gene TRBJ2-1, with 10 bases lining up with TRBD1. This CDR3 spans 13 amino acids. With V trimmed by 7 bases and J by 5 bases, 5 bases remained unmatched. Germline CDR1 and CDR2: SQVTM and ANQGSEA. Here the CDR3 reads CSGGQGFHNEQFF. Here the CDR3 DNA reads TGCAGCGGGGGACAGGGGTTTCACAATGAGCAGTTCTTC.

This chain connects TRBV5-1 to TRBJ2-1, with 8 positions matching TRBD1. The germline CDR1 and CDR2 sequences are SGHRS and YFSETQ. V lost 4 bases, J lost 1 base, and 4 bases stayed unmatched. The CDR3 is 15 residues long. CDR3 protein: CASSQQGGSYNEQFF. The CDR3 bases are TGCGCCAGCAGCCAACAGGGGGGATCCTACAATGAGCAGTTCTTC. Variable domain in full (rest from reference TRBV5-1 and TRBJ2-1): KAGVTQTPRYLIKTRGQQVTLSCSPISGHRSVSWYQQTPGQGLQFLFEYFSETQRNKGNFPGRFSGRQFSNSRSEMNVSTLELGDSALYLCASSQQGGSYNEQFFGPGTRLTVL.

The rearrangement uses TRBV19 and TRBJ1-2; D is possibly TRBD1 (6 bases). V was trimmed by 2 bases and J by 4 bases, leaving 17 bases between them. The CDR3 has 16 amino acids. Germline V gives CDR1 LNHDA, CDR2 SQIVND (reference sequence). The CDR3 coding sequence is TGTGCCAGTAGTATAATCGGGACGGGGGCTGGCTATGGCTACACCTTC. It specifies CASSIIGTGAGYGYTF.

This clone was recorded at least ten times. This chain uses TRBV11-2 with TRBJ2-2; possible D gene TRBD2, 5 bases. Germline CDR1 SGHAT, CDR2 FQNNGV. V dropped 5 bases and J dropped 2 bases, with 12 bases sitting between them. This CDR3 has 15 amino acids. This CDR3 reads CASSARTFNTGELFF. Here the CDR3 DNA reads TGTGCCAGCAGCGCGAGGACTTTCAACACCGGGGAGCTGTTTTTT.

V gene TRBV28 combines with J gene TRBJ1-5; D uncertain. The CDR3 has 15 amino acids. Germline CDR1 and CDR2: MDHEN and SYDVKM. V dropped 5 bases and J dropped 2 bases, with 13 bases sitting between them. The CDR3 region has the DNA TGTGCCAGCAGTACAGAGGTCCGGGGCAATCAGCCCCAGCATTTT. This translates into CASSTEVRGNQPQHF.

This chain connects TRBV5-1 to TRBJ2-3, with 15 bases fitting TRBD2. J gave up 6 bases and V 4 bases, and 12 bases lay outside the gene matches. The CDR3 runs to 18 residues. Germline V gene data show CDR1 as SGHRS and CDR2 as YFSETQ. The CDR3 DNA sequence: TGCGCCAGCAGCCCCGGGACTAGCGGGGGGACTGATCGGGATACGCAGTATTTT. It encodes CASSPGTSGGTDRDTQYF.

This clone showed up just a few times. J is TRBJ2-5 and V is TRBV4-2; the D gene is possibly TRBD2 (6 bases). V was cut by 1 base and J by 4 bases, with 16 bases left in between. From germline, CDR1 is LGHNA and CDR2 YNFKEQ. The CDR3 is 16 amino acids. For the CDR3, the DNA is TGTGCCAGCAGCCAAGGTGGAGGGTGGGTTGTAGAGACCCAGTACTTC. Amino acid sequence: CASSQGGGWVVETQYF.

The V call is TRBV5-4, the J call TRBJ2-2, with TRBD2 as a possible D gene (5 bases). The CDR3 covers 15 residues. The V end lost 4 bases, the J end lost 3 bases, and 13 bases lay between the germline ends. Germline V CDR1 and CDR2: SGHNT, YYREEE (reference sequence). CDR3 residues: CASSTQLGDTGELFF. CDR3 DNA: TGTGCCAGCAGCACCCAATTGGGAGACACCGGGGAGCTGTTTTTT. Looking up the rest from reference TRBV5-4 and TRBJ2-2 gives the full variable domain: ETGVTQSPTHLIKTRGQQVTLRCSSQSGHNTVSWYQQALGQGPQFIFQYYREEENGRGNFPPRFSGLQFPNYSSELNVNALELDDSALYLCASSTQLGDTGELFFGEGSRLTVL.

This CDR3 reads CASSFSDFGANVLTF. The CDR3 nucleotides are TGTGCCAGCAGTTTCTCGGATTTTGGGGCCAACGTCCTGACTTTC. The chain employs TRBV28 and TRBJ2-6; no reliable D call. Germline V gives CDR1 MDHEN, CDR2 SYDVKM. The CDR3 covers 15 residues. Trimming left V 3 bases short and J 3 bases short, with 9 bases between. The full variable domain, rest sourced from reference TRBV28 and TRBJ2-6, is DVKVTQSSRYLVKRTGEKVFLECVQDMDHENMFWYRQDPGLGLRLIYFSYDVKMKEKGDIPEGYSVSREKKERFSLILESASTNQTSMYLCASSFSDFGANVLTFGAGSRLTVL.

A remark on this clone: Other DNA sequences in this specimen translate into the identical CDR3. This chain joins TRBV5-1 and TRBJ1-1; 7 nucleotides line up with TRBD1. The CDR3 is 14 residues long. Losses at the gene ends were 2 bases for V and 1 base for J; bases not matched to a gene: 2. Germline loops: CDR1 SGHRS, CDR2 YFSETQ. CDR3: CASSLRQGNTEAFF. The CDR3 DNA follows: TGCGCCAGCAGCTTAAGACAGGGGAACACTGAAGCTTTCTTT.

There are many counts of this clone. This sample also contains other DNA sequences that code for the same CDR3. V is TRBV28 and J is TRBJ2-7, with 11 bases identical to TRBD2. CDR3 length: 15 residues. Germline CDR1 reads MDHEN; CDR2 reads SYDVKM. The V and J ends lost 6 bases and 3 bases, in that order; junction bases with no gene match: 7. CDR3 sequence (DNA): TGTGCCAGCAGACCAAAACTAGCGGGAGTCTACGAGCAGTACTTC. It specifies CASRPKLAGVYEQYF.

CDR3 region: CASSIAPDGDYEQYF. CDR3 nucleotides: TGTGCCAGTAGTATAGCCCCCGACGGCGACTACGAGCAGTACTTC. The gene calls are TRBV19 and TRBJ2-7, with D uncertain. This CDR3 comprises 15 residues. Trimming cost V 1 base and J 3 bases, with 13 bases left between them. Germline CDR1 LNHDA, CDR2 SQIVND (reference sequence).

The chain couples TRBV2 to TRBJ2-7; the D gene is possibly TRBD1 (6 bases). Trimming shortened V by 6 bases and J by 0 bases, and 12 bases separated the two germline ends. The length of the CDR3 is 14 residues. Germline lookup yields CDR1 SNHLY and CDR2 FYNNEI. CDR3 region: CASRRTESSYEQYF. CDR3 coding DNA: TGTGCCAGCAGGCGGACAGAGAGCTCCTACGAGCAGTACTTC.

This chain joins TRBV19 and TRBJ2-1, with 11 bases lining up with TRBD1. The CDR3 extends over 17 amino acids. The germline V gene encodes CDR1 LNHDA and CDR2 SQIVND (reference sequence). V shed 3 bases, J shed 4 bases, and the junction held 8 bases outside the gene matches. CDR3 protein: CASSISSGTGGYNEQFF. In DNA form, the CDR3 reads TGTGCCAGTAGTATCTCGTCCGGGACAGGGGGATACAATGAGCAGTTCTTC.

This clone was found a few times. The chain uses TRBV28 and TRBJ1-3; D uncertain. V lost 1 base, J lost 3 bases, and 4 bases lay in between. CDR3 length: 13 residues. Germline CDR1 MDHEN, CDR2 SYDVKM. The chain's CDR3 is CASSLLVGNTIYF. The CDR3 coding sequence is TGTGCCAGCAGTTTATTGGTTGGAAACACCATATATTTT. The variable domain in full, with the rest retrieved from reference TRBV28 and TRBJ1-3, is DVKVTQSSRYLVKRTGEKVFLECVQDMDHENMFWYRQDPGLGLRLIYFSYDVKMKEKGDIPEGYSVSREKKERFSLILESASTNQTSMYLCASSLLVGNTIYFGEGSWLTVV.

The rearrangement uses TRBV9 and TRBJ1-3, with D hard to call. Trimming left V 0 bases short and J 0 bases short, with 7 bases between. CDR1 is SGDLS, CDR2 YYNGEE, per germline. This CDR3 comprises 15 residues. The CDR3 loop is CASSVDGVSGNTIYF. The CDR3 DNA reads as TGTGCCAGCAGCGTAGATGGGGTCTCTGGAAACACCATATATTTT.

This sequence joins TRBV7-8 and TRBJ2-3; D is unresolved. V shed 2 bases and J shed 6 bases, with 21 bases lying between them. Germline CDR1 SGHVS, CDR2 FQNEAQ. The CDR3 length is 17 residues. This CDR3 is CASSLMYQDGEVDTQYF. The DNA of the CDR3 is TGTGCCAGCAGCTTAATGTATCAGGACGGCGAAGTGGATACGCAGTATTTT.

The chain recombines TRBV20-1 with TRBJ2-1; D perhaps matches TRBD2 (5 bases). The CDR3 has 11 residues. Trimming took off 7 bases at V and 7 bases at J, with 11 bases between the two ends. Germline-derived CDR1 and CDR2 are DFQATT and SNEGSKA (reference sequence). Written as DNA, the CDR3 is TGCAGTGTTCTGGGAGCAAATGAGCAGTTCTTC. This translates into CSVLGANEQFF.

CDR3 in amino acids: CASSQDPGDREYQPQHF. DNA of the CDR3: TGCGCCAGCAGCCAAGATCCCGGGGACAGGGAGTATCAGCCCCAGCATTTT. The chain couples TRBV4-1 to TRBJ1-5; 9 nucleotides match TRBD1. V lost 0 bases, J lost 5 bases, and 8 bases stayed unmatched. Per germline, CDR1 MGHRA and CDR2 YSYEKL. The CDR3 length is 17 residues.

The chain recombines TRBV6-1 with TRBJ2-7; either TRBD1 or TRBD2 may supply D (5 bases each). Trimming cost V 8 bases and J 6 bases, with 14 bases left between them. The CDR3 length is 12 residues. Germline CDR1 is MNHNS and CDR2 is SASEGT. CDR3 nucleotide sequence: TGTGCCAGCCACTTCTCTGGGGGCGAGCAGTACTTC. It translates to CASHFSGGEQYF.